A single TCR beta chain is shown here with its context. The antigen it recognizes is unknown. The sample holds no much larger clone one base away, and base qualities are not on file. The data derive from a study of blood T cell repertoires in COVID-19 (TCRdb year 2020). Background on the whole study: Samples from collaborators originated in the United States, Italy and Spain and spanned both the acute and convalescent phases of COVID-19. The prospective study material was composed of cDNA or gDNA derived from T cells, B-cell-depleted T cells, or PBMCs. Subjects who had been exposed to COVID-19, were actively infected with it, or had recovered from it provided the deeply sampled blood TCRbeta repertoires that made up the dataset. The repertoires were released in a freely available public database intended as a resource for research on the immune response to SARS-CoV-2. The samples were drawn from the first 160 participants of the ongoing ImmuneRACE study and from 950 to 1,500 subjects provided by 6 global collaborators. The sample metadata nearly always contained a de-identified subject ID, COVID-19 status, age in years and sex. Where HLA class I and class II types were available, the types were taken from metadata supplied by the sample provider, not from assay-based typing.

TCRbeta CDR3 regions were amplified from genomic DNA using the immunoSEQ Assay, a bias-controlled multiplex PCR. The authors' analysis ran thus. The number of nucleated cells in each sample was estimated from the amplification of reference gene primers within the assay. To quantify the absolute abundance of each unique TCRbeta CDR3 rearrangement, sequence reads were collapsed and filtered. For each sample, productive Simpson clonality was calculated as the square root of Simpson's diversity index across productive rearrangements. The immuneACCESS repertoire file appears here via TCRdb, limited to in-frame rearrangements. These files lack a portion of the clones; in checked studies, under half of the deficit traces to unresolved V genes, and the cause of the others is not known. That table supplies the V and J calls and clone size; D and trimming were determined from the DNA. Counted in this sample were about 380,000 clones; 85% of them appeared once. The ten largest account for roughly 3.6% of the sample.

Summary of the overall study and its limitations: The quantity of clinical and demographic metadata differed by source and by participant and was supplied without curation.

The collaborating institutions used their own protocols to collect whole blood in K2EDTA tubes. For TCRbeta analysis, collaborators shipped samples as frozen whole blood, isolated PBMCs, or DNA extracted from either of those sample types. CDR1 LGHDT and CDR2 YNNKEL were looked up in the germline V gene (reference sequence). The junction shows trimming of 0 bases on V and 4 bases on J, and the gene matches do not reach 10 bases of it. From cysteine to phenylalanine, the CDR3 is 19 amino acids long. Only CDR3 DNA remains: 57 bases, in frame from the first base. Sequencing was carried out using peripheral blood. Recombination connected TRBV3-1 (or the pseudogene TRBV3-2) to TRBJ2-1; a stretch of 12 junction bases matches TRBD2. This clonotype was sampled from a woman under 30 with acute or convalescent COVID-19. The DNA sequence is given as TGTGCCAGCAGCCAAGATCCGGGACTAGCGGGCGGTCGTTACAATGAGCAGTTCTTC. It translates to CASSQDPGLAGGRYNEQFF.